This paragraph reports one T cell receptor (beta chain). The United States was where all participants with HIV were treated. The samples, holding 1-10 million cryopreserved PBMC, were thawed before DNA extraction was carried out. The data stem from a study of long-term antiretroviral therapy in people with HIV. Survey level was the resolution at which the v3.0 immunoSEQ assay ran. Produced via immunoSEQ multiplex PCR; TCRdb's table is partial and in-frame only. The data show approximately 47,000 clones, approximately 79% seen once. This receptor was obtained from a woman between 18 and 29 years old with HIV. The material sequenced was unsorted PBMCs, taken 0.8 years after starting antiretroviral therapy.

CDR3 residues: CASTPQAGGNNIQYF. In DNA, the CDR3 is TGTGCCAGTACCCCTCAGGCTGGGGGCAATAACATTCAGTACTTC. The gene calls are TRBV19 and TRBJ2-4; the D gene is possibly TRBD1 (6 bases). The CDR3 has 15 residues. Trimming stripped 7 bases from V and 7 bases from J, with 20 bases between. The germline V gene has CDR1 LNHDA and CDR2 SQIVND (reference sequence).